The clone carrying this T cell receptor (beta chain) was detected many times. The antigen is unknown. These data are taken from a study of T cells after yellow fever vaccination. Overall study results and limits: Weaker, the secondary response peaked sooner, at day 5 versus 15.

TCR cDNA, made by 5'RACE template switching, carried an added universal primer site and UMIs. TCRdb analysed the 5' RACE reads with MiXCR anew, one entry per CDR3 protein. Of about 400,000 distinct CDR3 sequences in the sample, 6.2% were seen once. The V gene lost 4 bases and the J gene lost 0 bases, with 13 bases spanning the gap. This CDR3 comprises 15 residues. Germline-derived CDR1 and CDR2 are DFQATT and SNEGSKA (reference sequence). The V gene is TRBV20-1, the J gene TRBJ1-5, with D perhaps TRBD1 (6 bases). The receptor was isolated from a man in his thirties or forties who received the YFV17D yellow fever vaccine. This sample comprised PBMCs, obtained 5 days after the yellow fever booster vaccination. The CDR3 here is CSAIRGSDSNQPQHF. CDR3 coding DNA: TGCAGTGCTATAAGGGGGTCCGATAGCAATCAGCCCCAGCATTTT.